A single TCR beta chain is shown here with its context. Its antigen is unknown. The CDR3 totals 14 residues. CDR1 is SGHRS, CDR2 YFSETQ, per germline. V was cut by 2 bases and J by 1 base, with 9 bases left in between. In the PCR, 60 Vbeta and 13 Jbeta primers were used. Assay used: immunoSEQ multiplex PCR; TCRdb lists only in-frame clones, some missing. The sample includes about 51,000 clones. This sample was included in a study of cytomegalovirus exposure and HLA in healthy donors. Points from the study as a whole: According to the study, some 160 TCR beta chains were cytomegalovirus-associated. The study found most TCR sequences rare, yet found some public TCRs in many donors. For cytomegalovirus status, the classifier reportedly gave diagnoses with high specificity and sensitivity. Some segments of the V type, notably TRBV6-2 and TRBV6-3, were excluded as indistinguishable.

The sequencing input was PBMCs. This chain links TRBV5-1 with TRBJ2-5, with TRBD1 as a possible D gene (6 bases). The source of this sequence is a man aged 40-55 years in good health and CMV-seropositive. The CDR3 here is CASSFWGLQETQYF. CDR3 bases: TGCGCCAGCAGCTTCTGGGGGCTCCAAGAGACCCAGTACTTC.